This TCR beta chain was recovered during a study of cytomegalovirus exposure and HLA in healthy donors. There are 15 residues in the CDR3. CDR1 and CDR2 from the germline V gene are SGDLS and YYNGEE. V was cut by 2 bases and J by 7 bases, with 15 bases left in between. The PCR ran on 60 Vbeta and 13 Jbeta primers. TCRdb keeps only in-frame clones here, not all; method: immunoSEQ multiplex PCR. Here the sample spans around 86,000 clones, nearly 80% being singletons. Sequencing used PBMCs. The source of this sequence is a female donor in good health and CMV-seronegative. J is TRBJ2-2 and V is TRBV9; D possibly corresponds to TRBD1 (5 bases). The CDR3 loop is CASSVMQGGSGELFF. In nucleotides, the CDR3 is TGTGCCAGCAGCGTGATGCAGGGCGGAAGCGGGGAGCTGTTTTTT.